These T cell receptor beta chains were read from a single sample in a study of blood T cell repertoires in COVID-19. TCRdb's copy holds only in-frame clones and misses some; the assay was immunoSEQ multiplex PCR. The sample records 130,000 to 150,000 clones, 70% to 85% being singletons. The sample was peripheral blood. The origin of the receptors is a woman aged 80 or over with acute or convalescent COVID-19. The CDR3 runs from the conserved cysteine through the conserved F or W. A D gene is named only where the DNA matches it firmly. The listing skips clone size in some rows; elsewhere it reads once, few, many or a size class.

V,J,D,size,CDR3,DNA
TRBV7-7,TRBJ2-5,TRBD1,-,CASSSGQGAWETQYF,TGTGCCAGCAGCTCCGGACAGGGGGCTTGGGAGACCCAGTACTTC
TRBV19,TRBJ1-5,TRBD1,-,CASSAYRGSSNQPQHF,TGTGCCAGTAGCGCATACAGGGGGTCTAGCAATCAGCCCCAGCATTTT
TRBV7-9,TRBJ1-4,TRBD1,-,CASSLYPDRGATNEKLFF,TGTGCCAGCAGCTTATACCCGGACAGGGGCGCAACTAATGAAAAACTGTTTTTT
TRBV4-1,TRBJ1-5,TRBD1,once,CASSQADRGELSNQPQHF,TGCGCCAGCAGCCAAGCAGACAGGGGTGAGTTGAGCAATCAGCCCCAGCATTTT
TRBV27,TRBJ1-1,TRBD1,few,CASSLGTGGETEAFF,TGTGCCAGCAGTTTGGGGACAGGGGGCGAAACTGAAGCTTTCTTT
TRBV18,TRBJ1-5,-,-,CASSSGTSGQPQHF,TGTGCCAGCTCCTCCGGGACTTCGGGTCAGCCCCAGCATTTT
TRBV24-1,TRBJ2-3,TRBD1,-,CATSEYGQGASTDTQYF,TGTGCCACCAGTGAATACGGACAGGGGGCTAGCACAGATACGCAGTATTTT
TRBV23-1,TRBJ1-1,-,-,CASSQSGTGAFF,TGCGCCAGCAGTCAATCTGGTACGGGAGCTTTCTTT
TRBV2,TRBJ1-6,-,-,CASRAQSLHF,TGTGCCAGCAGGGCCCAGTCCCTCCACTTT
TRBV7-9,TRBJ2-6,-,-,CASSLVNSGANVLTF,TGTGCCAGCAGCTTAGTAAACTCTGGGGCCAACGTCCTGACTTTC
TRBV7-6,TRBJ1-4,-,-,CASSFHLYSTNEKLFF,TGTGCCAGCAGCTTTCATCTGTACTCAACTAATGAAAAACTGTTTTTT
TRBV20-1,TRBJ1-2,TRBD1,-,CSASLQQGLNRGGYTF,TGCAGTGCTAGTCTCCAACAGGGGCTTAACCGGGGGGGCTACACCTTC
TRBV7-9,TRBJ1-1,-,-,CASRSGNTEAFF,TGTGCCAGCAGATCAGGGAACACTGAAGCTTTCTTT
TRBV4-1,TRBJ1-1,TRBD1,once,CASSQGQGVNTEAFF,TGCGCCAGCAGCCAGGGACAGGGGGTGAACACTGAAGCTTTCTTT
TRBV9,TRBJ2-7,TRBD1,-,CASSPRGRDEQYF,TGTGCCAGCAGCCCCAGGGGGCGGGACGAGCAGTACTTC
TRBV7-9,TRBJ2-7,-,once,CASSFEGAGEQYF,TGTGCCAGCAGCTTCGAAGGGGCAGGGGAGCAGTACTTC
TRBV18,TRBJ1-4,-,-,CASSPPGVSYEKLFF,TGTGCCAGCTCACCCCCGGGGGTGTCTTACGAAAAACTGTTTTTT
TRBV5-1,TRBJ2-2,TRBD1,-,CASSQTGLNTGELFF,TGCGCCAGCAGCCAGACAGGGTTGAACACCGGGGAGCTGTTTTTT
TRBV6-1,TRBJ1-1,TRBD1,-,CASSEQGQLNTEAFF,TGTGCCAGCAGTGAACAGGGACAGCTGAACACTGAAGCTTTCTTT
TRBV11-2,TRBJ1-1,-,-,CASSLGRGQNTEAFF,TGTGCCAGCAGCTTAGGAAGAGGACAGAACACTGAAGCTTTCTTT
TRBV6-5,TRBJ2-7,TRBD2,-,CASRGSGGAVEQYF,TGTGCCAGCAGGGGGAGCGGGGGGGCCGTCGAGCAGTACTTC
TRBV29-1,TRBJ1-4,TRBD1,-,CSVQGQSGEKLFF,TGCAGCGTTCAGGGACAGTCCGGGGAAAAACTGTTTTTT
TRBV7-2,TRBJ2-6,TRBD1,few,CASSLQGAGANVLTF,TGTGCCAGCAGCCTGCAGGGGGCTGGGGCCAACGTCCTGACTTTC
TRBV7-7,TRBJ2-7,TRBD1,-,CASSLGTGGPYEQYF,TGTGCTAGCAGCTTAGGTACAGGGGGCCCCTACGAGCAGTACTTC
TRBV18,TRBJ2-1,-,-,CASSPNTGSREQFF,TGTGCCAGCTCACCGAACACAGGGTCCCGTGAGCAGTTCTTC
TRBV27,TRBJ1-2,TRBD1,few,CASSWGQFYGYTF,TGTGCCAGCAGTTGGGGACAGTTCTATGGCTACACCTTC
TRBV18,TRBJ1-1,-,-,CASSPEQGGGAFF,TGTGCCAGCTCACCCGAGCAGGGTGGAGGGGCTTTCTTT
TRBV5-1,TRBJ1-4,-,-,CASSLDGGGDEKLFF,TGCGCCAGCAGCCTCGACGGTGGCGGGGACGAAAAACTGTTTTTT
TRBV6-5,TRBJ1-1,TRBD1,-,CASSRRDRETEAFF,TGTGCCAGCAGCCGTAGGGACAGGGAAACTGAAGCTTTCTTT
TRBV27,TRBJ1-6,TRBD1,-,CATKGQGSSPLHF,TGTGCCACCAAGGGACAGGGAAGTTCACCCCTCCACTTT
TRBV11-2,TRBJ2-1,TRBD2,-,CASSYERGEYNEQFF,TGTGCCAGCAGCTACGAGCGGGGGGAGTACAATGAGCAGTTCTTC
TRBV7-2,TRBJ2-3,-,-,CASRTQGPLSTDTQYF,TGTGCCAGCAGGACTCAGGGCCCACTCAGCACAGATACGCAGTATTTT
TRBV5-4,TRBJ2-3,TRBD2,-,CASSRTSGGAADTQYF,TGTGCCAGCAGCCGGACTAGCGGGGGGGCAGCTGATACGCAGTATTTT